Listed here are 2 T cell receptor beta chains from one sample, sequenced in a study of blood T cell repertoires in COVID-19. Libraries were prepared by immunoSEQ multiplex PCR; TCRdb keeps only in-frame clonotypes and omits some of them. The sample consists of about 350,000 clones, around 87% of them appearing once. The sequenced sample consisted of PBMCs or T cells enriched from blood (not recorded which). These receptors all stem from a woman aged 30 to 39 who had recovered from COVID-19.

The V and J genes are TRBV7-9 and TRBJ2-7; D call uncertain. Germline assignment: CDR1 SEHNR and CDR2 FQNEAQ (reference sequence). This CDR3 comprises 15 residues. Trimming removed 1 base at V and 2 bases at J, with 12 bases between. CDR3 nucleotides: TGTGCCAGCAGCTTAGAGGCAGGTACCACCTACGAGCAGTACTTC. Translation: CASSLEAGTTYEQYF. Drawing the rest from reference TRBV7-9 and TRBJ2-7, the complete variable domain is DTGVSQNPRHKITKRGQNVTFRCDPISEHNRLYWYRQTLGQGPEFLTYFQNEAQLEKSRLLSDRFSAERPKGSFSTLEIQRTEQGDSAMYLCASSLEAGTTYEQYFGPGTRLTVT.

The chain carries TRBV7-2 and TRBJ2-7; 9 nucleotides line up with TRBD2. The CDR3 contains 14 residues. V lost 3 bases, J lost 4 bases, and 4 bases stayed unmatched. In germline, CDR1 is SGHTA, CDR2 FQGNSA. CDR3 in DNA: TGTGCCAGCAGCTTGGCGGGGGGGCCATACGAGCAGTACTTC. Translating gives CASSLAGGPYEQYF.